Following are 8 T cell receptor beta chains from one sample sequenced in a study of CD8 T cells in ankylosing spondylitis. For these receptors, no antigen is known. From the 5' RACE reads, TCRdb called clonotypes with MiXCR, one entry per CDR3 protein. In the table there are 750,000 to 850,000 distinct CDR3 sequences, 12% of which are singletons. Study-level results: Among TCR beta sequences, a motif of fewer than 10 highly homologous variants appeared characteristic of ankylosing spondylitis blood.

Sequences were obtained from blood, either unsorted or a sorted T cell fraction (not recorded which). Source of these receptors: a male donor with ankylosing spondylitis.

This clonotype was recorded many times. The genes are TRBV5-1 and TRBJ1-4, with no clear D. Germline values: CDR1 SGHRS, CDR2 YFSETQ. The CDR3 is 14 amino acids. The V gene lost 1 base and the J gene lost 6 bases, with 10 bases spanning the gap. CDR3 coding DNA: TGCGCCAGCAGCTTGCGGTCAGTAGATGAAAAACTGTTTTTT. Its protein product is CASSLRSVDEKLFF.

The sample holds many counts of this clonotype. The chain is built from TRBV25-1 and TRBJ2-7, with D possibly being TRBD1 (6 bases). The V end lost 3 bases, the J end lost 6 bases, and 6 bases lay between the germline ends. Germline loops: CDR1 MGHDK, CDR2 SYGVNS. The CDR3 totals 11 residues. The CDR3 reads CASSEGAEQYF. DNA for the CDR3: TGTGCCAGCAGTGAGGGGGCCGAGCAGTACTTC.

The chain employs TRBV6-5 and TRBJ1-1; 7 bases align to TRBD1. The CDR3 is 15 amino acids. The V gene's germline CDR1 is MNHEY and CDR2 SVGAGI. V lost 4 bases, J lost 6 bases, and 11 bases stayed unmatched. The CDR3 loop is CASSWGYRDSAEAFF. CDR3 sequence (DNA): TGTGCCAGCAGTTGGGGCTACCGGGACAGCGCTGAAGCTTTCTTT.

This clonotype occurred many times. V usage is TRBV5-1 and J usage is TRBJ1-5; D perhaps matches TRBD1 (5 bases). V was shortened by 7 bases and J by 3 bases, with 11 bases between the two germline ends. The CDR3 contains 13 residues. Germline values: CDR1 SGHRS, CDR2 YFSETQ. For the CDR3, the DNA is TGCGCCAGCTCGGAGGGACTCAATCAGCCCCAGCATTTT. Its translation is CASSEGLNQPQHF.

This clonotype has a count of ten or more. This chain connects TRBV20-1 to TRBJ2-7; TRBD1 agrees at 8 bases. Per the germline V gene, CDR1 is DFQATT and CDR2 is SNEGSKA (reference sequence). V shed 6 bases, J shed 1 base, and the junction held 8 bases outside the gene matches. CDR3 size: 14 residues. The CDR3 reads CSAERTGSSYEQYF. CDR3 bases: TGCAGTGCCGAACGGACAGGGTCTTCCTACGAGCAGTACTTC.

This clonotype was seen more than once but under ten times. V and J are TRBV20-1 and TRBJ1-6; D may be TRBD1 (5 bases). This CDR3 spans 13 amino acids. V lost 6 bases and J 5 bases, leaving 11 bases between the germline ends. Germline V lookup: CDR1 DFQATT, CDR2 SNEGSKA (reference sequence). Here the CDR3 reads CSAEQANNSPLHF. The CDR3 DNA follows: TGCAGTGCGGAACAGGCGAATAATTCACCCCTCCACTTT.

This chain links TRBV20-1 with TRBJ2-3, with 8 bases matching TRBD2. The V segment lost 0 bases and the J segment 7 bases; nucleotides outside the gene matches: 9. The germline CDR1 and CDR2 sequences are DFQATT and SNEGSKA (reference sequence). The CDR3 spans 15 residues. CDR3 DNA sequence: TGCAGTGCTAGAGAAGGCGGGGGGCCCGGGAATACGCAGTATTTT. Translating it yields CSAREGGGPGNTQYF.

J is TRBJ1-1 and V is TRBV4-3; D is unresolved. Trimming cost V 0 bases and J 3 bases, with 2 bases left between them. The CDR3 sequence is 12 residues long. Germline-derived CDR1 and CDR2 are LGHNA and YSLEER. CDR3 sequence (DNA): TGCGCCAGCAGCCAAGATGACACTGAAGCTTTCTTT. It translates to CASSQDDTEAFF.